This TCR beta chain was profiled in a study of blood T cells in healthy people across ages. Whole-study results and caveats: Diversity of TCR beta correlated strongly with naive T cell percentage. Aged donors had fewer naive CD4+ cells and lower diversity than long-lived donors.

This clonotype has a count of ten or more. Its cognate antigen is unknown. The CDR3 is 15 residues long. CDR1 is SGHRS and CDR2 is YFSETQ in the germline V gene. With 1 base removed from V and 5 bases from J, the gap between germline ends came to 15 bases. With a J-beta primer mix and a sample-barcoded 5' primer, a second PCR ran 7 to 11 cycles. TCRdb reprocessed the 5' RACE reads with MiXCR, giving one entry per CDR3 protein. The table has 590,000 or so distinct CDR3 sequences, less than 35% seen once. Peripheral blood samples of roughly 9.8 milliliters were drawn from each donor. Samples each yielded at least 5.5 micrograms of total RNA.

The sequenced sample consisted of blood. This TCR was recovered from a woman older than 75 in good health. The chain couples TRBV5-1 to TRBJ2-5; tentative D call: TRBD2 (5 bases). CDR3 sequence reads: CASSLPGGGRETQYF. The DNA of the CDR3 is TGCGCCAGCAGCTTGCCGGGCGGAGGTCGGGAGACCCAGTACTTC.